This T cell receptor (beta chain) derives from a study of blood T cell repertoires in COVID-19. The CDR3 is made up of 18 amino acids. V was clipped by 10 bases and J by 1 base, with 26 bases between them. The V gene's germline CDR1 is MDHEN and CDR2 SYDVKM. The repertoire was sequenced with immunoSEQ multiplex PCR; TCRdb's copy has only in-frame clones and lacks some. The sample includes over 70,000 clones, approximately 86% seen only once; the top ten take over 15%. The origin of this receptor is a human donor in a cohort sampled during active COVID-19. Sequencing was carried out using peripheral blood. This chain joins TRBV28 and TRBJ1-5; D is ambiguous. This CDR3 is CATLAGSAIAGSNQPQHF. CDR3 nucleotides: TGTGCCACCCTAGCGGGGAGCGCCATCGCTGGGAGCAATCAGCCCCAGCATTTT.